This T cell receptor (beta chain) was profiled in a study of shared clonotypes between healthy human individuals. Authors' data handling: Filtering of immunoSEQ junctional sequences could not match full-length read filtering. Measured with immunoSEQ multiplex PCR; TCRdb has only the in-frame clones, and not every one. V, J and clone size derive from that table, while D and trimming were established from the DNA sequence. This table holds about 460,000 clones, 75% to 80% found once. This CDR3 is built from 14 residues. The V end lost 0 bases, the J end lost 4 bases, and 8 bases lay between the germline ends. In germline, CDR1 is SEHNR, CDR2 FQNEAQ (reference sequence).

V is TRBV7-9 and J is TRBJ2-3; D uncertain. The sequence derives from a woman in her forties in good health. Some clones in this sample may be carry-over from other donors' samples. Sample: PBMCs. The DNA for the CDR3 is TGTGCCAGCAGCTTAGCGTCGGAGTCAGATACGCAGTATTTT. Its protein is CASSLASESDTQYF.